The rows below give T cell receptor beta chains drawn from one sample of a study of CD8 T cells in ankylosing spondylitis. One entry per CDR3 protein results from TCRdb running MiXCR on the 5' RACE reads. The sample includes 35,000 or so distinct CDR3 sequences, 4.5% to 6% of them seen just once. Sequenced: blood, either unsorted or a sorted T cell fraction (not recorded which). These receptors were collected from a male donor with ankylosing spondylitis or in good health (not recorded which). Each CDR3 is given with its conserved first and last residue. The order of the fields is V gene, J gene, clone size, D gene, CDR3 DNA, CDR3 protein. The D gene is left open where the match is weak. Size values are once, few and many counts, or a class for expanded clones, and some rows have none.

>TRBV4-2|TRBJ2-7|.|.
TGTGCCAGCAGCCCTACACTCCCCTGCGAGCAGTACTTC
CASSPTLPCEQYF
>TRBV5-1|TRBJ2-7|many|.
TGCGCCAGCAGCTTGGAGGGGATAGCCTACGAGCAGTACTTC
CASSLEGIAYEQYF
>TRBV5-6|TRBJ1-2|many|.
TGTGCCAGCAGCTTGCGGCAGGGGTTGCTTACCTATGGCTACACCTTC
CASSLRQGLLTYGYTF
>TRBV12-3/TRBV12-4|TRBJ2-1|medium-sized|TRBD2
TGTGCCAGCAGACCCTCTAGCGGGAGAGGGTACAATGAGCAGTTCTTC
CASRPSSGRGYNEQFF
>TRBV5-1|TRBJ2-2|medium-sized|.
TGCGCCAGCAGCCTAGGGGCGACCGGGGAGCTGTTTTTT
CASSLGATGELFF
>TRBV10-3|TRBJ2-5|many|.
TGTGCCATCTCCAGCCAAAGGGAGACCCAGTACTTC
CAISSQRETQYF
>TRBV5-4|TRBJ1-2|many|TRBD1
TGTGCCAGCAGCTTAGGACAGGGGGCCAGTATTGGCTACACCTTC
CASSLGQGASIGYTF
>TRBV27|TRBJ2-3|many|.
TGTGCCAGCAGTCGGGATCCCCGCCAGGGTCGTCCAGATACGCAGTATTTT
CASSRDPRQGRPDTQYF
>TRBV20-1|TRBJ1-3|many|.
TGCAGTGCTCCTGGACGCGACTCTGGAAACACCATATATTTT
CSAPGRDSGNTIYF
>TRBV19|TRBJ2-7|many|.
TGTGCCAGTTCCCTGGGCGGGTTCGTTGACTACGAGCAGTACTTC
CASSLGGFVDYEQYF
>TRBV9|TRBJ2-5|many|TRBD2
TGTGCCAGCAGCGTAGCTAGTCCCGGGACTAGCGGGTTTCAAGAGACCCAGTACTTC
CASSVASPGTSGFQETQYF
>TRBV5-1|TRBJ2-3|many|.
TGCGCCAGCAGGGCACCCGCCACAGATACGCAGTATTTT
CASRAPATDTQYF
>TRBV10-3|TRBJ2-7|.|TRBD2
TGTGCCATCAGAGAGACTAGCGGGAATCTCTACGAGCAGTACTTC
CAIRETSGNLYEQYF
>TRBV2|TRBJ2-7|.|.
TGTGCCAGCAGGTCTGGGGAAAACTACGAGCAGTACTTC
CASRSGENYEQYF
>TRBV6-5|TRBJ2-3|many|.
TGTGCCAGCAGTTACTCTTGGGGTTCAGATACGCAGTATTTT
CASSYSWGSDTQYF
>TRBV6-5|TRBJ1-5|many|.
TGTGCCAGCAGTTACCAGGGAGGGCGCGACCAGCATTTT
CASSYQGGRDQHF
>TRBV20-1|TRBJ1-3|many|.
TGCAGTGCTACTCTTCCGAGCAGGGCCGGAAACACCATATATTTT
CSATLPSRAGNTIYF
>TRBV19|TRBJ1-2|many|.
TGTGCCAGTAGTACGATGGGGAGAGGCTACACCTTC
CASSTMGRGYTF
>TRBV6-5|TRBJ2-7|many|.
TGTGCCAGCAGTTACTCGAGGGCATTTCCAGGCGAGCAGTACTTC
CASSYSRAFPGEQYF
>TRBV5-1|TRBJ2-3|many|.
TGCGCCAGCAGCTTGGGACTCTGGAGCACAGATACGCAGTATTTT
CASSLGLWSTDTQYF
>TRBV29-1|TRBJ1-1|many|TRBD1
TGCAGCGTGGTGACAGGGGCTACTGAAGCTTTCTTT
CSVVTGATEAFF
>TRBV27|TRBJ1-5|many|TRBD1
TGTGCCAGCAGTCCACAGGGGAATCAGCCCCAGCATTTT
CASSPQGNQPQHF
>TRBV20-1|TRBJ1-1|many|TRBD1
TGCAGTGCGATAGACAGGGGGAGAATGAACACTGAAGCTTTCTTT
CSAIDRGRMNTEAFF
>TRBV10-1|TRBJ1-2|many|.
TGCGCCAGCAGTGGCGGGGCCTATGGCTACACCTTC
CASSGGAYGYTF
>TRBV11-1|TRBJ1-4|many|.
TGTGCCAGCAGCTTAGCAGGAGCCGATGAAAAACTGTTTTTT
CASSLAGADEKLFF
>TRBV29-1|TRBJ2-1|many|.
TGCAGCGTTCTTAGGGGGAGCTCCTACAATGAGCAGTTCTTC
CSVLRGSSYNEQFF
>TRBV4-1|TRBJ2-1|many|.
TGCGCCAGCAGCCAAGATCTGAACAGCCGCAATGAGCAGTTCTTC
CASSQDLNSRNEQFF
>TRBV11-2|TRBJ2-3|many|.
TGTGCCAGCAGCCGGGGAGTGGCAGATACGCAGTATTTT
CASSRGVADTQYF
>TRBV3-1|TRBJ2-5|many|.
TGTGCCAGCAGCCCATCGGGGGAGACCCAGTACTTC
CASSPSGETQYF
>TRBV9|TRBJ2-2|many|.
TGTGCCAGCAGCTTCACCGGGGAGCTGTTTTTT
CASSFTGELFF
>TRBV19|TRBJ1-6|many|.
TGTGCCAGTAGTATAGATTCAGGGCGGCGAAATTCACCCCTCCACTTT
CASSIDSGRRNSPLHF
>TRBV9|TRBJ2-3|medium-sized|.
TGTGCCAGCAGCTCCCCGATTAGCCGGGGAACAGATACGCAGTATTTT
CASSSPISRGTDTQYF
>TRBV7-3|TRBJ2-3|many|.
TGTGCCAGCAGCCCAGGGGCAGGGAGCACAGATACGCAGTATTTT
CASSPGAGSTDTQYF
>TRBV6-6|TRBJ1-3|many|.
TGTGCCAGCAGTTACACCCGAAACACCATATATTTT
CASSYTRNTIYF
>TRBV20-1|TRBJ2-1|many|TRBD2
TGCAGTGCTAGAGCCCTAGCGGCAACGATAAGGAATGAGCAGTTCTTC
CSARALAATIRNEQFF
>TRBV20-1|TRBJ1-2|many|TRBD1
TGCAGTGCTAGAGCACAGGGGGCAGCTTTTTCAGGCTACACCTTC
CSARAQGAAFSGYTF
>TRBV5-1|TRBJ2-2|many|.
TGCGCCAGCAGCTTGATCGGCGGGCTAGACTTCGGGGAGCTGTTTTTT
CASSLIGGLDFGELFF
>TRBV4-1|TRBJ2-1|many|.
TGCGCCAGCGCTCCGCAAATGGCAGGGGTCGAGGATGAGCAGTTCTTC
CASAPQMAGVEDEQFF
>TRBV29-1|TRBJ2-1|many|.
TGCAGCGTTGGGAGCACCTCGAGCTCCTACAATGAGCAGTTCTTC
CSVGSTSSSYNEQFF
>TRBV29-1|TRBJ2-5|few|.
TGCAGCGTTGAACTACACCAAGAGACCCAGTACTTC
CSVELHQETQYF
>TRBV20-1|TRBJ1-1|many|.
TGCAGTGCTACAAACCTTGGTGTCATGAACACTGAAGCTTTCTTT
CSATNLGVMNTEAFF
>TRBV5-1|TRBJ2-1|many|.
TGCGCCAGCAGCTTGTTGGGGGGAGGTAATGAGCAGTTCTTC
CASSLLGGGNEQFF
>TRBV7-6|TRBJ2-1|many|TRBD2
TGTGCCAGCAGCCGGGGGGGGGGTTCCTACAATGAGCAGTTCTTC
CASSRGGGSYNEQFF
>TRBV19|TRBJ1-2|many|.
TGTGCCAGTGAAGGGACGGCCTTTGGCTACACCTTC
CASEGTAFGYTF
>TRBV10-3|TRBJ2-5|many|.
TGTGCCATCAGTGAGATGGGCGGTGCGCAAGAGACCCAGTACTTC
CAISEMGGAQETQYF
>TRBV7-6|TRBJ2-1|many|.
TGTGCCAGCAGCTTAGACCTATACAATGAGCAGTTCTTC
CASSLDLYNEQFF
>TRBV6-4|TRBJ2-2|many|.
TGTGCCAGCAGTGACTCGCGTGTCGACGCCGGGGAGCTGTTTTTT
CASSDSRVDAGELFF
>TRBV9|TRBJ2-7|many|TRBD1
TGTGCCAGCAGCGTCGGTAACAGGGGGAAGGACGAGCAGTACTTC
CASSVGNRGKDEQYF
>TRBV20-1|TRBJ2-1|many|.
TGCAGTGCTAGGGACGGCAGGAGAAATGAGCAGTTCTTC
CSARDGRRNEQFF
>TRBV29-1|TRBJ2-7|many|TRBD1
TGCAGCGCGGGACAGGGGGCCGAGCAGTACTTC
CSAGQGAEQYF
>TRBV20-1|TRBJ2-1|many|TRBD1
TGCAGCCACCAGGGGGTCTACAATGAGCAGTTCTTC
CSHQGVYNEQFF
>TRBV5-1|TRBJ1-1|many|.
TGCGCCAGCAGCACCCTATCAGATCTGCAAGGGACTGAAGCTTTCTTT
CASSTLSDLQGTEAFF
>TRBV29-1|TRBJ2-5|medium-sized|.
TGCAGCGTTGAAGTCCGACAGGGCGGGAGAGAGACCCAGTACTTC
CSVEVRQGGRETQYF
>TRBV5-1|TRBJ1-1|many|.
TGCGCCAGCAAAGATTCTCTGTCCAGAATGAACACTGAAGCTTTCTTT
CASKDSLSRMNTEAFF
>TRBV5-1|TRBJ2-6|many|.
TGCGCCAGCCGGCAGGTCTCTGGGGCCAACGTCCTGACTTTC
CASRQVSGANVLTF
>TRBV20-1|TRBJ2-7|many|TRBD2
TGCAGTGCTCCCCTGACTAGCGGGAGAACTTACGAGCAGTACTTC
CSAPLTSGRTYEQYF
>TRBV2|TRBJ1-4|many|.
TGTGCCAGCAGTGAGCCCGCTCTACCCGCCGACGCTAGCGAGTTTGAAAAACTGTTTTTT
CASSEPALPADASEFEKLFF
>TRBV18|TRBJ2-7|.|TRBD2
TGTGCCAGCTCACCGGGGACTAGCGGGAGTCGTGAGCAGTACTTC
CASSPGTSGSREQYF
>TRBV7-2|TRBJ1-2|.|.
TGTGCCAGCAGCTTAGAGGCCAACCCGAACTATGGCTACACCTTC
CASSLEANPNYGYTF